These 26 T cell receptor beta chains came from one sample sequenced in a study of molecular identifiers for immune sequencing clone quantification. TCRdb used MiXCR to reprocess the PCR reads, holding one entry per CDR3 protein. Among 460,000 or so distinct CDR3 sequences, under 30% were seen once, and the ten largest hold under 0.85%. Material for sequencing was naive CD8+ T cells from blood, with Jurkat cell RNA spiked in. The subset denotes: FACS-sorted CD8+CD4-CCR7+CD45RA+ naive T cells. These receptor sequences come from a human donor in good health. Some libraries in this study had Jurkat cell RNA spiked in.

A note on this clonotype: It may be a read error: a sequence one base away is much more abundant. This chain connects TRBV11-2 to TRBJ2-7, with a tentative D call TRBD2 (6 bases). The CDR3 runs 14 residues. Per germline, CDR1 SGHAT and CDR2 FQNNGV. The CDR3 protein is CASSLVTSSYEQHF. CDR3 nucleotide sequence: TGTGCCAGCAGCTTAGTTACTAGCTCCTACGAGCAGCACTTC.

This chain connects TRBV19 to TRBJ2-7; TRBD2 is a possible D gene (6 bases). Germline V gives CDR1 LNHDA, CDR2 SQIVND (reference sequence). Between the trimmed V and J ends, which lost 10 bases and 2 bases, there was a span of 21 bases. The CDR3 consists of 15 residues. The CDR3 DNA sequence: TGTGCCACAAGGTGGGGAGGACGGACGACCTACGAGCAGTACTTC. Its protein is CATRWGGRTTYEQYF.

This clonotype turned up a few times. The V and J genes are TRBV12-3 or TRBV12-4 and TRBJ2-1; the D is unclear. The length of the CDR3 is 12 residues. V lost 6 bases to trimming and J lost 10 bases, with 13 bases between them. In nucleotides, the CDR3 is TGTGCCAGCAGGGACCCGCGTCGAGAGCAGTTCTTC. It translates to CASRDPRREQFF.

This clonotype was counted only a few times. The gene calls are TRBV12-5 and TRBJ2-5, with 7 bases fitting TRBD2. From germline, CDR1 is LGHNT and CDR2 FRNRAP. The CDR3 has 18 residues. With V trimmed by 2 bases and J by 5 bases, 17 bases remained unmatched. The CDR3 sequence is CASGLLPAGNIFAETQYF. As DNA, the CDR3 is TGTGCTAGTGGTTTGTTGCCAGCGGGGAATATATTTGCGGAGACCCAGTACTTC. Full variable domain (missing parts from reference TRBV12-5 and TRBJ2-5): DARVTQTPRHKVTEMGQEVTMRCQPILGHNTVFWYRQTMMQGLELLAYFRNRAPLDDSGMPKDRFSAEMPDATLATLKIQPSEPRDSAVYFCASGLLPAGNIFAETQYFGPGTRLLVL.

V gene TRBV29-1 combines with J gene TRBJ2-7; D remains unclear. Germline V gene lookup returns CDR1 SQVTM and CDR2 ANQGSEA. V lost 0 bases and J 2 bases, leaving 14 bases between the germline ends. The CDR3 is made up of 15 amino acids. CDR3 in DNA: TGCAGCGTTGAAGACTGGGCCGATGAAGCCTACGAGCAGTACTTC. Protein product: CSVEDWADEAYEQYF.

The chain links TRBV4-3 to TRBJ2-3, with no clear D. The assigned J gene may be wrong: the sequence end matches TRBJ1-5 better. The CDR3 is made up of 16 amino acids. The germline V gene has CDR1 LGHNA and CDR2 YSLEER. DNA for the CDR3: TGCGCCAGCAGCCAAGAGACTAGCGGATACACAGATACGCAGCATTTT. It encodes CASSQETSGYTDTQHF.

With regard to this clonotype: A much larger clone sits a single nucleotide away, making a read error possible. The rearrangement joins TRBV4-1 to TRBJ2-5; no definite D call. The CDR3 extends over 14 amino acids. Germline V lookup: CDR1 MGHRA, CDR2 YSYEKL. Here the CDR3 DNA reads TGCGCCAGCAGCCAAGATCTTAACCAAGAGACCCGGTACTTC. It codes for CASSQDLNQETRYF.

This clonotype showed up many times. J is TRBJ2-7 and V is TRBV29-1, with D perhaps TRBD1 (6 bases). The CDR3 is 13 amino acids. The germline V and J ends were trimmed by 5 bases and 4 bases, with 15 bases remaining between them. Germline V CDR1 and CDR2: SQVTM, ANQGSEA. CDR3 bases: TGCAGCGTTTCCGACAGGACTTCTTACGAGCAGTACTTC. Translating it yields CSVSDRTSYEQYF.

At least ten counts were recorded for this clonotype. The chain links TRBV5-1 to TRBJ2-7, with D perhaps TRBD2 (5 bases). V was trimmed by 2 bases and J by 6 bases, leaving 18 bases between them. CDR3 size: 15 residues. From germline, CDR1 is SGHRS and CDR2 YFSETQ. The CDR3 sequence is CASSLESGRRSEQYF. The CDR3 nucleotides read TGCGCCAGCAGCTTAGAATCGGGAAGGCGAAGCGAGCAGTACTTC.

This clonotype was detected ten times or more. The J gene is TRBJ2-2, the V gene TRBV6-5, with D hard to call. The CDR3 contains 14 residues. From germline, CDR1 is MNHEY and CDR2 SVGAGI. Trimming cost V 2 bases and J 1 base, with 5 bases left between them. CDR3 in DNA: TGTGCCAGCAGTTACGGGGAGAACACCGGGGAGCTGTTTTTT. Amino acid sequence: CASSYGENTGELFF.

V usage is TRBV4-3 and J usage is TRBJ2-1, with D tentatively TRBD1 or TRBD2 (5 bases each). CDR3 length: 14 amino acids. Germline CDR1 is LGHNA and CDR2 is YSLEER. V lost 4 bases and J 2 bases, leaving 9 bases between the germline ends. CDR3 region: CASSRDRAYNEQFF. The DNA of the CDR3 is TGCGCCAGCAGCCGGGACCGGGCCTACAATGAGCAGTTCTTC.

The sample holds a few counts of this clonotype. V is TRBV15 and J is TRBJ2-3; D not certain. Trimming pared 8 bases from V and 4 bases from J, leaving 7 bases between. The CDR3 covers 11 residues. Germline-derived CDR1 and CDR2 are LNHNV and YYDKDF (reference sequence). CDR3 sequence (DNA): TGTGCCACCTTAGGTCCAGATACGCAGTATTTT. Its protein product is CATLGPDTQYF.

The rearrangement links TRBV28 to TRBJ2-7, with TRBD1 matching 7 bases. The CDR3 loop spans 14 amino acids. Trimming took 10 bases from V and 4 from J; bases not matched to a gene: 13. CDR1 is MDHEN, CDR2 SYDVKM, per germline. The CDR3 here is CANSNNRGKYEQYF. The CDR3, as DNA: TGTGCCAACAGCAATAACAGGGGAAAGTACGAGCAGTACTTC.

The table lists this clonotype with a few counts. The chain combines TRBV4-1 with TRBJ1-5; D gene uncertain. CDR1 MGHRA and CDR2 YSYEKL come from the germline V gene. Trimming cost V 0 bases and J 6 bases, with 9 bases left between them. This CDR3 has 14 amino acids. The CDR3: CASSQEGGFQPQHF. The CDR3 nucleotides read TGCGCCAGCAGCCAAGAAGGAGGATTTCAGCCCCAGCATTTT.

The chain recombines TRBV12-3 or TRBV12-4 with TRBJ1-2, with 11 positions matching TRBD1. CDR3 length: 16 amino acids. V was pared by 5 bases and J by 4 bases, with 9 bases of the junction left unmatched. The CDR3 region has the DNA TGTGCCAGCAGTGCAAGGGACAGGGGGTTGCGCTATGGCTACACCTTC. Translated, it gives CASSARDRGLRYGYTF.

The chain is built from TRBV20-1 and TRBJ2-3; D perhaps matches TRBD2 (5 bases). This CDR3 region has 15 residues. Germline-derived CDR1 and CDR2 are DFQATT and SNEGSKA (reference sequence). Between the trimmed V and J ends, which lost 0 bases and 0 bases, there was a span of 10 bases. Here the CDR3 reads CSARDRLSSTDTQYF. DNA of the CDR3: TGCAGTGCTAGAGATCGACTATCGAGCACAGATACGCAGTATTTT.

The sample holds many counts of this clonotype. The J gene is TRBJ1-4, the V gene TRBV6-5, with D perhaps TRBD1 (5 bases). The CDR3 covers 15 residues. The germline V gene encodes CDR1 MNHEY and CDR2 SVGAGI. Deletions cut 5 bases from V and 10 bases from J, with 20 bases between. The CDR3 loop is CASSGTTEAGGKLFF. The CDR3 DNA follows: TGTGCCAGCAGTGGGACGACAGAGGCTGGGGGAAAACTGTTTTTT.

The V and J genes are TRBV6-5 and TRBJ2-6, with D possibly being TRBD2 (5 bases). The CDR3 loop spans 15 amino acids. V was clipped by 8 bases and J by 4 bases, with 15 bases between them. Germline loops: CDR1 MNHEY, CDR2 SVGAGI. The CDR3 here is CASGGLSEGANVLTF. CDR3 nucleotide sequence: TGTGCCAGCGGCGGGTTAAGCGAGGGGGCCAACGTCCTGACTTTC.

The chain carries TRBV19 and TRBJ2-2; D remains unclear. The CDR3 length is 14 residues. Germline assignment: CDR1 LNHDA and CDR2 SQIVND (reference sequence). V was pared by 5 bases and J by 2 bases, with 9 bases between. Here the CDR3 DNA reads TGTGCCAGTAGTGTATGGGAAAACACCGGGGAGCTGTTTTTT. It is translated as CASSVWENTGELFF.

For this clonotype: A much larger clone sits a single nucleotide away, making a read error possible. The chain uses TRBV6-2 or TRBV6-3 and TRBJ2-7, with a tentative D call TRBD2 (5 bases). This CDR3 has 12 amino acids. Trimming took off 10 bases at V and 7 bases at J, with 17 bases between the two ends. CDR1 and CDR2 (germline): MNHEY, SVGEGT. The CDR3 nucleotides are TGTGCCACGCGGCGGTTCGGGGTAGAGCAGTACTTC. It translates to CATRRFGVEQYF.

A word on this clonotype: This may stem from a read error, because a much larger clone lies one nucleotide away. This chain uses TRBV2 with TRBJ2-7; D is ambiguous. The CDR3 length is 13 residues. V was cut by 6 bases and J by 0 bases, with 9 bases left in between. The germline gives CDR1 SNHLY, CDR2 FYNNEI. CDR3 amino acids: CASRASSSYEQYF. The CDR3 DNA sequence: TGTGCCAGCAGAGCGTCTTCCTCCTACGAGCAGTACTTC.

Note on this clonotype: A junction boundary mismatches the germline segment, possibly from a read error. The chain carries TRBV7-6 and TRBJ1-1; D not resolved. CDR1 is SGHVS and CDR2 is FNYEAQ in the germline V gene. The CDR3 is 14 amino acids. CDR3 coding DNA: TGTGCCAGCAGCTCGAGGGCAGGTTGGACTGAAGCTCTCTTT. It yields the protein CASSSRAGWTEALF.

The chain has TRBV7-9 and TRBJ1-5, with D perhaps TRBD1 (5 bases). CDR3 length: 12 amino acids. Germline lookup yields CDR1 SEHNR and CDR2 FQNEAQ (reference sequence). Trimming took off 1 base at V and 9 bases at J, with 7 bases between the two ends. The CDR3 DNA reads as TGTGCCAGCAGCTTAGGGGGACTGCCCCAGCATTTT. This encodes CASSLGGLPQHF.

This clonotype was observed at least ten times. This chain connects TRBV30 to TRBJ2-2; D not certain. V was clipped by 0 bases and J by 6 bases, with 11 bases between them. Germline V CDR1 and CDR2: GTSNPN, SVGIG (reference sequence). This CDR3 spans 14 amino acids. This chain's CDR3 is CAWSVGHSPGELFF. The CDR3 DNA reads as TGTGCCTGGAGTGTAGGGCATTCGCCCGGGGAGCTGTTTTTT.

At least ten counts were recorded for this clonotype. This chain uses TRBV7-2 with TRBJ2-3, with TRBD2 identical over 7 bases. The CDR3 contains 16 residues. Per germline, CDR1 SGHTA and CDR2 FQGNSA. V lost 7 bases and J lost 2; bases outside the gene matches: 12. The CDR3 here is CASTPSGGGYTDTQYF. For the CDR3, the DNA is TGTGCCAGCACCCCGTCCGGCGGGGGATACACAGATACGCAGTATTTT.

This chain's CDR3 is CASSPWDRDLDGYTF. The CDR3 region has the DNA TGTGCCAGTAGTCCCTGGGACAGGGACTTAGATGGCTACACCTTC. V is TRBV19 and J is TRBJ1-2; TRBD1 matches 9 bases. The CDR3 runs to 15 residues. Trimming took 5 bases from V and 6 from J; bases not matched to a gene: 10. Germline values: CDR1 LNHDA, CDR2 SQIVND (reference sequence).